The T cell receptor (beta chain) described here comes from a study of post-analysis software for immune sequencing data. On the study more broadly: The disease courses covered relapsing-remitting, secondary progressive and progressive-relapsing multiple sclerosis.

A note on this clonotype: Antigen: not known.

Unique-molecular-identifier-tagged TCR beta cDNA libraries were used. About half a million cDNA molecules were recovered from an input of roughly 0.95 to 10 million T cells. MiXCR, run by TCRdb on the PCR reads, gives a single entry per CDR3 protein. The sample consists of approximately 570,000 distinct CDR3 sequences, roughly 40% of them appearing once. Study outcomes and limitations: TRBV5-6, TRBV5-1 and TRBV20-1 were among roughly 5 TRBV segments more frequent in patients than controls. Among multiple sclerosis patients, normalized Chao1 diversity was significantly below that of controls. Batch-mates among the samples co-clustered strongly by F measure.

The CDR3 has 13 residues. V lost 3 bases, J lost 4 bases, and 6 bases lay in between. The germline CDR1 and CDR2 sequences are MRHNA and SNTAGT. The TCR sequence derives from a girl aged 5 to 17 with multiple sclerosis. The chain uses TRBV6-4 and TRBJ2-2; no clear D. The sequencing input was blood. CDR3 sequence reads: CASSEGFTGELFF. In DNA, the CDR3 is TGTGCCAGCAGTGAGGGGTTCACCGGGGAGCTGTTTTTT.